A selection of T cell receptor beta chains follows, all from one sample in a study of blood T cell repertoires in COVID-19. The assay was immunoSEQ multiplex PCR, and TCRdb's table has in-frame clones only and misses some. The profile covers roughly 100,000 clones, with roughly 84% appearing a single time and 26% taken by the ten largest. The sequencing sample was made of peripheral blood. These TCRs come from a man between 60 and 75 years old with acute or convalescent COVID-19. Each CDR3 is given without its conserved first and last residue.

J: TRBJ1-1
V: TRBV9
CDR3: ASSTLQGEAF

J: TRBJ1-6
V: TRBV5-5
CDR3: ASSLPGGSPLH

J: TRBJ2-1
V: TRBV12-5
CDR3: ASGLGLHIYNEQF

J: TRBJ1-6
V: TRBV7-9
CDR3: ASSSDSPFNSPLH

J: TRBJ2-2
V: TRBV5-8
CDR3: ASSSLPPGQGRGGELF

J: TRBJ1-4
V: TRBV11-2
CDR3: ASSLDGTGLGEKLF

J: TRBJ2-5
V: TRBV6-1
CDR3: ASSEAAGTLKTQY

J: TRBJ1-5
V: TRBV9
CDR3: ASSVGGDPNQPQH

J: TRBJ2-3
V: TRBV6-2/TRBV6-3
CDR3: ASSPLDTQY

J: TRBJ2-5
V: TRBV2
CDR3: ASSEAFQGETQY

J: TRBJ1-1
V: TRBV5-1
CDR3: ASSLQGANTEAF

J: TRBJ2-7
V: TRBV5-4
CDR3: ASSSNRDRGYEQY

J: TRBJ1-6
V: TRBV6-1
CDR3: ASSDRGRTVYNSPLH

J: TRBJ1-1
V: TRBV12-5
CDR3: ASGLRQGLGTEAF

J: TRBJ1-6
V: TRBV7-8
CDR3: ASSSPGGNNNSPLH

J: TRBJ2-3
V: TRBV5-8
CDR3: ASSFRDRGADTQY

J: TRBJ2-5
V: TRBV24-1
CDR3: ATSDPADRGIETQY

J: TRBJ1-5
V: TRBV10-2
CDR3: ASSTVSNQPQH

J: TRBJ2-2
V: TRBV5-4
CDR3: ASTGVGTGYTGELF

J: TRBJ1-2
V: TRBV27
CDR3: ASRDRGDGYGYT

J: TRBJ2-3
V: TRBV24-1
CDR3: ATSGTSGSPDTQY

J: TRBJ1-1
V: TRBV2
CDR3: ASRLTTGGEAF

J: TRBJ1-4
V: TRBV9
CDR3: ASSRAGGVIEKLF

J: TRBJ2-6
V: TRBV6-4
CDR3: ASSVLSGANVLT

J: TRBJ2-3
V: TRBV29-1
CDR3: SYRGTPTDTQY

J: TRBJ1-6
V: TRBV11-3
CDR3: ASSPRTYRLMNSPLH

J: TRBJ1-1
V: TRBV2
CDR3: ASRQGAGTEAF

J: TRBJ2-1
V: TRBV4-1
CDR3: ASSHGRARGNEQF

J: TRBJ2-1
V: TRBV2
CDR3: ASKTSTEQF

J: TRBJ2-1
V: TRBV7-8
CDR3: ASSPGLASNEQF

J: TRBJ1-4
V: TRBV5-1
CDR3: ASSLGGGEKLF

J: TRBJ1-4
V: TRBV28
CDR3: ASSSPARQERNEKLF

J: TRBJ1-2
V: TRBV24-1
CDR3: ATSDFTANYGYT

J: TRBJ1-2
V: TRBV2
CDR3: ASSEGTRYGYT

J: TRBJ1-3
V: TRBV7-9
CDR3: ASTDYLSTGVSGNTIY

J: TRBJ2-7
V: TRBV11-2
CDR3: ASSLFSDRGSYEQY

J: TRBJ1-2
V: TRBV27
CDR3: ASSLSPQGYGYT

J: TRBJ2-3
V: TRBV25-1
CDR3: ASGKGATDTQY

J: TRBJ1-2
V: TRBV6-1
CDR3: ASSEKLNGYT

J: TRBJ2-4
V: TRBV19
CDR3: ASSIGLAGVVGIYIQY